The 16 T cell receptor beta chains reported below all come from one sample, sequenced in a study of memory CD4+ T cells and cytomegalovirus serostatus. Using immunoSEQ multiplex PCR, the repertoire was profiled, and TCRdb retains in-frame clones only, with some absent. The sample carries 61,000 or so clones, around 80% recorded once. The sort gate was single viable CD3+CD4+CD8-CD45RO+ cells for memory CD4+ T cells. The sequenced sample was memory CD4+ T cells from blood. The receptors originated from an adult in good health and CMV-seronegative. Some clones in this sample may be carry-over from other donors' samples.

The CDR3 DNA reads TGCGCCAGCAGCCAAGATATCGGTAGCGGGAGGCCCTCCTACAATGAGCAGTTCTTC. It translates to CASSQDIGSGRPSYNEQFF. The J gene is TRBJ2-1, the V gene TRBV4-3, with TRBD2 matching 10 bases. J gave up 0 bases and V 0 bases, and 8 bases lay outside the gene matches. CDR3 length: 19 residues. Germline CDR1 reads LGHNA; CDR2 reads YSLEER.

The chain employs TRBV18 and TRBJ1-2, with D hard to call. The CDR3 has 15 residues. Trimming took 0 bases from V and 1 from J, leaving 9 bases between them. The V gene's germline CDR1 is KGHSH and CDR2 LQKENI. The CDR3 region is CASSPPSGINYGYTF. Written as DNA, the CDR3 is TGTGCCAGCTCACCACCGTCTGGAATTAACTATGGCTACACCTTC.

The chain joins TRBV9 to TRBJ2-5, with a possible D match to TRBD1 (6 bases). CDR3 length equals 14 residues. CDR1 and CDR2 from the germline V gene are SGDLS and YYNGEE. V lost 0 bases and J 2 bases, leaving 8 bases between the germline ends. The CDR3 is CASSVGGQQETQYF. The CDR3 region has the DNA TGTGCCAGCAGCGTAGGGGGGCAGCAAGAGACCCAGTACTTC.

The CDR3 nucleotides are TGCAGCGTTGATACAGGGCTGAATCAGCCCCAGCATTTT. It specifies CSVDTGLNQPQHF. This sequence joins TRBV29-1 and TRBJ1-5; D possibly corresponds to TRBD1 (6 bases). V was pared by 3 bases and J by 4 bases, with 10 bases between. The germline CDR1 and CDR2 sequences are SQVTM and ANQGSEA. The CDR3 loop spans 13 amino acids.

The CDR3 spells CASSFGTGYGYTF. The CDR3 nucleotides are TGTGCCAGCAGCTTCGGGACGGGGTATGGCTACACCTTC. The chain combines TRBV11-2 with TRBJ1-2, with D perhaps matching TRBD1 (5 bases). This CDR3 is 13 amino acids long. In germline, CDR1 is SGHAT, CDR2 FQNNGV. With 3 bases removed from V and 5 bases from J, the gap between germline ends came to 10 bases.

The chain links TRBV11-1 to TRBJ1-1, with D unclear. CDR3 length: 12 residues. CDR1 is SGHAT and CDR2 is FQDESV in the germline V gene (reference sequence). V gave up 5 bases and J gave up 1 base, with 5 bases separating them. CDR3 loop: CASSSQNTEAFF. For the CDR3, the DNA is TGTGCCAGCAGCAGTCAGAACACTGAAGCTTTCTTT.

V and J are TRBV5-1 and TRBJ1-3; no clear D gene. The CDR3 covers 16 residues. V was clipped by 0 bases and J by 0 bases, with 10 bases between them. Germline V lookup: CDR1 SGHRS, CDR2 YFSETQ. CDR3 sequence reads: CASSLESAGSGNTIYF. CDR3 bases: TGCGCCAGCAGCTTGGAGAGCGCCGGCTCTGGAAACACCATATATTTT.

This chain uses TRBV6-1 with TRBJ2-4; D not certain. V lost 6 bases and J 5 bases, leaving 11 bases between the germline ends. This CDR3 region has 13 residues. CDR1 and CDR2 (germline): MNHNS, SASEGT. The CDR3 DNA is TGTGCCAGCAGACCAGTCGAAGAAAACATTCAGTACTTC. This translates into CASRPVEENIQYF.

The chain joins TRBV18 to TRBJ2-1; TRBD2 aligns across 12 bases. CDR1 and CDR2 (germline): KGHSH, LQKENI. CDR3 length: 16 residues. With V trimmed by 2 bases and J by 10 bases, 9 bases remained unmatched. Written as DNA, the CDR3 is TGTGCCAGCTCACCAACCCTAGCGGGAGGGGGTCCCGAGCAGTTCTTC. Protein sequence: CASSPTLAGGGPEQFF. Full variable domain (remainder filled in from reference TRBV18 and TRBJ2-1): NAGVMQNPRHLVRRRGQEARLRCSPMKGHSHVYWYRQLPEEGLKFMVYLQKENIIDESGMPKERFSAEFPKEGPSILRIQQVVRGDSAAYFCASSPTLAGGGPEQFFGPGTRLTVL.

The chain links TRBV7-8 to TRBJ1-1; no firm D call. V was clipped by 5 bases and J by 5 bases, with 18 bases between them. Germline-derived CDR1 and CDR2 are SGHVS and FQNEAQ. This CDR3 region has 15 residues. CDR3 coding DNA: TGTGCCAGCAGCCAGGTTTTGAGGTCGGGGACTGAAGCTTTCTTT. This codes for CASSQVLRSGTEAFF.

This chain joins TRBV7-9 and TRBJ1-4, with D uncertain. V was clipped by 3 bases and J by 7 bases, with 9 bases between them. The CDR3 is made up of 13 amino acids. CDR1 is SEHNR and CDR2 is FQNEAQ in the germline V gene (reference sequence). The CDR3 loop reads CASSLEGSEKLFF. The CDR3, as DNA: TGTGCCAGCAGCTTGGAGGGATCTGAAAAACTGTTTTTT. Full variable domain (rest looked up from reference TRBV7-9 and TRBJ1-4): DTGVSQNPRHKITKRGQNVTFRCDPISEHNRLYWYRQTLGQGPEFLTYFQNEAQLEKSRLLSDRFSAERPKGSFSTLEIQRTEQGDSAMYLCASSLEGSEKLFFGSGTQLSVL.

This clone was seen a few times. The chain has TRBV5-1 and TRBJ2-1; the D gene is possibly TRBD2 (6 bases). This CDR3 is built from 14 residues. Germline-derived CDR1 and CDR2 are SGHRS and YFSETQ. V was trimmed by 0 bases and J by 7 bases, leaving 11 bases between them. The CDR3 region has the DNA TGCGCCAGCAGCTTGGCCCCTGGGGGGAATGAGCAGTTCTTC. Encoded protein: CASSLAPGGNEQFF.

V and J are TRBV6-5 and TRBJ1-2, with TRBD1 as a possible D gene (5 bases). The CDR3 covers 13 residues. CDR1 and CDR2 (germline): MNHEY, SVGAGI. With 4 bases removed from V and 6 bases from J, the gap between germline ends came to 12 bases. The CDR3 nucleotides are TGTGCCAGCAGTTTTTCAGGGAGCCATGGCTACACCTTC. The encoded protein is CASSFSGSHGYTF.

The J gene is TRBJ2-7, the V gene TRBV6-5; TRBD1 agrees at 9 bases. CDR3 length equals 14 residues. Looked up from germline, CDR1 is MNHEY and CDR2 is SVGAGI. V shed 1 base, J shed 4 bases, and the junction held 2 bases outside the gene matches. CDR3 sequence (DNA): TGTGCCAGCAGTTACTACAGGGGGCAGTACGAGCAGTACTTC. Its protein is CASSYYRGQYEQYF.

This rearrangement joins TRBV11-2 to TRBJ1-5; D is unclear. CDR1 SGHAT and CDR2 FQNNGV come from the germline V gene. The CDR3 contains 13 residues. Trimming shortened V by 1 base and J by 5 bases, and 6 bases separated the two germline ends. CDR3: CASSLAKYQPQHF. The CDR3 region has the DNA TGTGCCAGCAGCTTAGCCAAATATCAGCCCCAGCATTTT.

V gene TRBV18 combines with J gene TRBJ1-2; D not certain. Germline V CDR1 and CDR2: KGHSH, LQKENI. The germline V and J ends were trimmed by 0 bases and 4 bases, with 9 bases remaining between them. The CDR3 runs 14 residues. CDR3 protein: CASSPPGQPYGYTF. In DNA, the CDR3 is TGTGCCAGCTCACCACCGGGCCAGCCCTATGGCTACACCTTC.